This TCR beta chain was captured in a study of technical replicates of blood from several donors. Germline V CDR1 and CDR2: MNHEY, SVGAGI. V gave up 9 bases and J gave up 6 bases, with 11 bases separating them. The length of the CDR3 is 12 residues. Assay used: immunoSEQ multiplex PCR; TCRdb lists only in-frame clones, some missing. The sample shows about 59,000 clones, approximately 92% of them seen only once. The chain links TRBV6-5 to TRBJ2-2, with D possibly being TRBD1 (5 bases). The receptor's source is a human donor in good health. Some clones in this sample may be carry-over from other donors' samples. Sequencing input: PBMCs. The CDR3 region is CASTKGSGELFF. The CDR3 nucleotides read TGTGCCAGTACGAAGGGGTCCGGGGAGCTGTTTTTT.